The following is a TCR beta chain sequence with its context. The method was immunoSEQ multiplex PCR; TCRdb's version includes in-frame clones alone and lacks a portion of them. The top ten clones hold over 0.7% of a sample with roughly 82,000 clones, over 65% of them seen once. The data are from a study of OX40 agonist ivuxolimab in advanced cancers. Trimming stripped 8 bases from V and 0 bases from J, with 15 bases between. Per germline, CDR1 SQVTM and CDR2 ANQGSEA. The CDR3 sequence is 14 residues long. At baseline, cycle 4 day 1, and cycle 7 day 1, blood was sampled. The sample consisted of CD4+ or CD8+ T cells sorted from blood, taken in a trial of the OX40 agonist ivuxolimab. The sequence derives from an adult with an advanced solid tumor such as melanoma, head and neck, liver or kidney cancer. The chain uses TRBV29-1 and TRBJ2-3, with D uncertain. CDR3 sequence: CSLRALGSTDTQYF. The CDR3 bases are TGCAGCCTTAGGGCTCTAGGGAGCACAGATACGCAGTATTTT.